The 20 T cell receptor beta chains presented below share a single source sample, sequenced in a study of control samples from healthy donors and cancer patients. Clones were read by immunoSEQ multiplex PCR, and TCRdb kept only the in-frame ones, dropping some. The sample includes about 180,000 clones, roughly nine tenths of them seen just once. The sequenced sample consisted of blood. These TCRs come from a man aged 25-40 years in good health.

The chain is built from TRBV6-1 and TRBJ2-6; D might be TRBD1 (6 bases). Germline-derived CDR1 and CDR2 are MNHNS and SASEGT. V shed 4 bases and J shed 2 bases, with 12 bases lying between them. This CDR3 has 16 amino acids. The CDR3 loop reads CASSATGFAGANVLTF. CDR3 in DNA: TGTGCCAGCAGTGCTACAGGGTTTGCTGGGGCCAACGTCCTGACTTTC.

CDR3 residues: CASSVTGNTIYF. CDR3 bases: TGTGCCAGCAGTGTTACTGGAAACACCATATATTTT. This sequence joins TRBV12-3 or TRBV12-4 and TRBJ1-3; no reliable D call. There are 12 residues in the CDR3. Between the trimmed V and J ends, which lost 5 bases and 2 bases, there was a span of 4 bases.

The gene calls are TRBV6-5 and TRBJ1-6; 9 bases line up with TRBD1. Germline V CDR1 and CDR2: MNHEY, SVGAGI. The CDR3 is made up of 14 amino acids. V lost 6 bases and J lost 6; bases outside the gene matches: 3. The CDR3 loop reads CASRQGASNSPLHF. Here the CDR3 DNA reads TGTGCCAGCAGACAGGGGGCTTCTAATTCACCCCTCCACTTT.

The gene calls are TRBV12-3 or TRBV12-4 and TRBJ1-2; D is unclear. Trimming cost V 3 bases and J 4 bases, with 9 bases left between them. The CDR3 has 13 residues. CDR3 amino acids: CASSFSVAYGYTF. CDR3 DNA: TGTGCCAGCAGTTTTTCGGTTGCCTATGGCTACACCTTC.

The chain links TRBV5-1 to TRBJ2-5; D is unclear. Germline values: CDR1 SGHRS, CDR2 YFSETQ. The V gene lost 3 bases and the J gene lost 3 bases, with 12 bases spanning the gap. The CDR3 runs 14 residues. Here the CDR3 DNA reads TGCGCCAGCAGCTGGTCGGACCGAAAAGAGACCCAGTACTTC. Translation gives CASSWSDRKETQYF.

This chain links TRBV6-5 with TRBJ1-1; D may be TRBD1 (6 bases). CDR3 length: 14 amino acids. The V end lost 6 bases, the J end lost 7 bases, and 18 bases lay between the germline ends. Germline V gene lookup returns CDR1 MNHEY and CDR2 SVGAGI. CDR3 sequence reads: CASRQRGKTREAFF. The CDR3 region has the DNA TGTGCCAGCAGACAAAGGGGGAAGACACGTGAAGCTTTCTTT.

The chain recombines TRBV27 with TRBJ1-1; 8 positions agree with TRBD1. With 6 bases clipped from V and 4 bases from J, the junction kept 10 bases outside the gene matches. The CDR3 totals 15 residues. CDR1 and CDR2 (germline): MNHEY, SMNVEV (reference sequence). The CDR3 loop is CASSPDRAKGTEAFF. CDR3 sequence (DNA): TGTGCCAGCAGCCCGGACAGGGCTAAGGGCACTGAAGCTTTCTTT.

This clone was seen just once. This sequence joins TRBV12-5 and TRBJ2-2, with 8 positions matching TRBD1. Germline-derived CDR1 and CDR2 are LGHNT and FRNRAP. The trim removed 4 bases at V and 11 bases at J, leaving 3 bases unmatched. This CDR3 region has 12 residues. CDR3 bases: TGTGCTAGTGGTTATGACAGGGGAGAGCTGTTTTTT. Encoded protein: CASGYDRGELFF.

CDR3 nucleotides: TGTGCCAGCAGCGCGAACGGGGCGAACACTGAAGCTTTCTTT. This codes for CASSANGANTEAFF. V gene TRBV9 combines with J gene TRBJ1-1, with D possibly matching TRBD1 (5 bases). CDR3 size: 14 residues. With 3 bases removed from V and 1 base from J, the gap between germline ends came to 10 bases. Germline assignment: CDR1 SGDLS and CDR2 YYNGEE.

This sequence joins TRBV11-2 and TRBJ1-5; D may be TRBD1 (6 bases). The CDR3 runs 15 residues. V was clipped by 2 bases and J by 4 bases, with 12 bases between them. Germline V gives CDR1 SGHAT, CDR2 FQNNGV. CDR3 nucleotide sequence: TGTGCCAGCAGCTTAACAGGACAGAAAAATCAGCCCCAGCATTTT. Protein: CASSLTGQKNQPQHF.

The table lists this clone with a count of one. The chain is built from TRBV28 and TRBJ2-2; D call uncertain. The CDR3 consists of 13 residues. The V gene's germline CDR1 is MDHEN and CDR2 SYDVKM. Trimming cost V 7 bases and J 5 bases, with 11 bases left between them. DNA for the CDR3: TGTGCCAGCACCCGAACCGGGACCGGGGAGCTGTTTTTT. Its translation: CASTRTGTGELFF.

The chain links TRBV2 to TRBJ2-1; 10 positions match TRBD2. The V gene end was trimmed by 5 bases and the J gene end by 0 bases; junction bases not matched to a gene: 1. CDR1 and CDR2 from the germline V gene are SNHLY and FYNNEI. This CDR3 has 15 residues. As DNA, the CDR3 is TGTGCCAGCAGTTTAGCGGGGGGCTCCTACAATGAGCAGTTCTTC. This codes for CASSLAGGSYNEQFF.

J is TRBJ2-5 and V is TRBV14, with 10 bases matching TRBD2. CDR1 is SGHDN, CDR2 FVKESK, per germline. Trimming removed 4 bases from V and 7 bases from J; junction bases left unmatched: 15. This CDR3 is 17 amino acids long. The CDR3 region is CASSRGTSARREGTQYF. DNA of the CDR3: TGTGCCAGCAGCCGTGGGACTAGCGCGAGGCGAGAGGGGACCCAGTACTTC.

The chain combines TRBV2 with TRBJ1-1; 9 bases map to TRBD1. The CDR3 is 12 amino acids. V trimming: 5 bases; J trimming: 9 bases; junction bases outside the gene matches: 4. Germline-derived CDR1 and CDR2 are SNHLY and FYNNEI. CDR3 in DNA: TGTGCCAGCAGTCAAACAGGGGGCAAAGCTTTCTTT. This translates into CASSQTGGKAFF.

The CDR3 region is CASSLGRVAGGTADTQYF. DNA for the CDR3: TGTGCCAGCAGCTTAGGTCGGGTAGCGGGGGGGACAGCAGATACGCAGTATTTT. The chain uses TRBV7-2 and TRBJ2-3, with 11 bases identical to TRBD2. With V trimmed by 1 base and J by 4 bases, 10 bases remained unmatched. The CDR3 extends over 18 amino acids. The germline gives CDR1 SGHTA, CDR2 FQGNSA.

V and J are TRBV3-1 (or the pseudogene TRBV3-2) and TRBJ1-1; D remains unclear. Germline lookup yields CDR1 LGHDT and CDR2 YNNKEL (reference sequence). The CDR3 loop spans 12 amino acids. V lost 0 bases, J lost 7 bases, and 6 bases lay in between. DNA of the CDR3: TGTGCCAGCAGCCAAGATTTCCGTGAAGCTTTCTTT. It encodes CASSQDFREAFF.

The chain couples TRBV19 to TRBJ2-5; tentatively, D is TRBD1 or TRBD2 (5 bases each). The CDR3 loop spans 14 amino acids. The V end lost 6 bases, the J end lost 1 base, and 12 bases lay between the germline ends. CDR1 is LNHDA and CDR2 is SQIVND in the germline V gene (reference sequence). The CDR3, as DNA: TGTGCCAGTAGCGACCGGGACCGCCAAGAGACCCAGTACTTC. As protein: CASSDRDRQETQYF.

This clone occurred once. This chain joins TRBV12-5 and TRBJ2-3, with TRBD2 matching over 7 bases. CDR1 and CDR2 from the germline V gene are LGHNT and FRNRAP. The V gene end was trimmed by 6 bases and the J gene end by 0 bases; junction bases not matched to a gene: 3. This CDR3 contains 14 residues. CDR3 coding DNA: TGTGCTAGTGGCCAACTAGCGAGCACAGATACGCAGTATTTT. Residues: CASGQLASTDTQYF.

V and J are TRBV19 and TRBJ1-1; D is ambiguous. Trimming shortened V by 3 bases and J by 4 bases, and 9 bases separated the two germline ends. CDR1 LNHDA and CDR2 SQIVND come from the germline V gene (reference sequence). The CDR3 loop spans 13 amino acids. The CDR3 loop reads CASSILGATEAFF. CDR3 DNA sequence: TGTGCCAGTAGTATTCTGGGTGCCACTGAAGCTTTCTTT.

The chain links TRBV6-1 to TRBJ1-5; D unclear. This CDR3 has 17 residues. V lost 2 bases and J 0 bases, leaving 14 bases between the germline ends. Germline V gene data show CDR1 as MNHNS and CDR2 as SASEGT. CDR3 in amino acids: CASSETGRYFSNQPQHF. DNA for the CDR3: TGTGCCAGCAGTGAAACTGGAAGATATTTTAGCAATCAGCCCCAGCATTTT.